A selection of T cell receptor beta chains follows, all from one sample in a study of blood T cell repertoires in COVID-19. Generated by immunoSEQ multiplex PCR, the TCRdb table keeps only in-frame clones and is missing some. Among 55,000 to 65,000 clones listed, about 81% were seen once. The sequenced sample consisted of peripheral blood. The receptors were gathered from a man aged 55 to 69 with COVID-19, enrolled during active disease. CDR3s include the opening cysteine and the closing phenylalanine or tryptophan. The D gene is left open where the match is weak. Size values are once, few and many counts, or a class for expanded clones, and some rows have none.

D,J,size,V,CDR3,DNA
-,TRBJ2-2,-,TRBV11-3,CASSLRSTGELFF,TGTGCCAGCAGCCTCAGATCCACCGGGGAGCTGTTTTTT
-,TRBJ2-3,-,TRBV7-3,CASSPSLRTDTQYF,TGTGCCAGCAGCCCCTCCCTCAGGACAGATACGCAGTATTTT
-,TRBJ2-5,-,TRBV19,CASSIRGSQETQYF,TGTGCCAGTAGTATTCGAGGATCCCAAGAGACCCAGTACTTC
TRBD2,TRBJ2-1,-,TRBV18,CASSAGLAGDRMYNEQFF,TGTGCCAGCTCAGCGGGACTAGCGGGAGACCGTATGTACAATGAGCAGTTCTTC
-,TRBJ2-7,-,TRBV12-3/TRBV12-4,CASSPYGSREQYF,TGTGCCAGCAGCCCGTACGGGTCACGGGAGCAGTACTTC
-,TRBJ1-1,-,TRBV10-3,CASQDPRRAEAFF,TGTGCCAGCCAGGACCCTAGGAGGGCTGAAGCTTTCTTT
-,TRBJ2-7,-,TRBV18,CASSKTGEGAFEQYF,TGTGCCAGCTCAAAAACGGGGGAAGGAGCATTCGAGCAGTACTTC
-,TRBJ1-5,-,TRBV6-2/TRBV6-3,CASSPRDQPQHF,TGTGCCAGCAGCCCGAGAGATCAGCCCCAGCATTTT
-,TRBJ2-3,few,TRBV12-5,CASAFDTQYF,TGTGCTAGTGCCTTTGATACGCAGTATTTT
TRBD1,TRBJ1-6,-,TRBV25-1,CASSESRDRGYSPLHF,TGTGCCAGCAGTGAAAGTCGGGACAGGGGGTATTCACCCCTCCACTTT
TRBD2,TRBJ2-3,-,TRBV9,CASSVGAGGGDTQYF,TGCGCCAGCAGCGTAGGCGCGGGGGGGGGAGATACGCAGTATTTT
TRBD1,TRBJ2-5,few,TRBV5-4,CASSDARDRDTPKETQYF,TGTGCCAGCAGTGACGCCCGGGACAGGGACACCCCTAAAGAGACCCAGTACTTC
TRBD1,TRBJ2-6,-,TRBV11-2,CASQASLDRVLSGANVLTF,TGTGCCAGCCAAGCTTCACTGGACAGGGTCCTCTCTGGGGCCAACGTCCTGACTTTC
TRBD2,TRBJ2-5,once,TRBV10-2,CASSEPSGGAETQYF,TGCGCCAGCAGTGAACCTAGCGGAGGGGCAGAGACCCAGTACTTC
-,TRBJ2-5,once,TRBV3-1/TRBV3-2,CASSSPTGVETQYF,TGTGCCAGCAGCTCCCCGACCGGGGTCGAGACCCAGTACTTC
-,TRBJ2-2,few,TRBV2,CASSGMSTGELFF,TGTGCCAGCAGTGGTATGAGTACCGGGGAGCTGTTTTTT
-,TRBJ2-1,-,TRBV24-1,CATSDSIGTYNEQFF,TGTGCCACCAGTGATTCCATTGGCACGTACAATGAGCAGTTCTTC
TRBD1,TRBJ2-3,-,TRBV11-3,CASAAGGGGTDTQYF,TGTGCCAGCGCCGCAGGGGGCGGAGGCACAGATACGCAGTATTTT
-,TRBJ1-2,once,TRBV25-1,CASMILRGGYTF,TGTGCCAGCATGATTCTCAGGGGCGGCTACACCTTC
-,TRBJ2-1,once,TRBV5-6,CASSLGRLNEQFF,TGTGCCAGCAGCTTGGGCAGGCTCAATGAGCAGTTCTTC
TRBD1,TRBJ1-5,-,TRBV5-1,CASSLVGGKGQPQHF,TGCGCCAGCAGCTTGGTAGGGGGCAAGGGGCAGCCCCAGCATTTT
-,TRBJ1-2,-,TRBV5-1,CASSHNTQGSWGYTF,TGCGCCAGCAGCCACAATACCCAGGGATCTTGGGGCTACACCTTC
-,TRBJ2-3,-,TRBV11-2,CASSLGSGTGDTQYF,TGTGCCAGCAGCTTAGGGTCAGGGACTGGGGATACGCAGTATTTT
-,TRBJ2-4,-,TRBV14,CASSQDSRPAKNIQYF,TGTGCCAGCAGCCAAGATTCTAGGCCAGCCAAAAACATTCAGTACTTC
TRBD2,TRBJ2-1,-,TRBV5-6,CASSGRLAGAQYNEQFF,TGTGCCAGCAGCGGAAGACTAGCGGGAGCCCAATACAATGAGCAGTTCTTC
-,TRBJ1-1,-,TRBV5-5,CASSLGGRTEAFF,TGTGCCAGCAGCTTGGGGGGGCGAACTGAAGCTTTCTTT
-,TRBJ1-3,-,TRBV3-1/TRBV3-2,CASRPGEGSGNTIYF,TGTGCCAGCAGACCCGGGGAGGGCTCTGGAAACACCATATATTTT
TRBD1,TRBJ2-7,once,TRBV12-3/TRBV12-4,CASSQDRVHEQYF,TGTGCCAGCAGTCAGGACAGGGTCCACGAGCAGTACTTC
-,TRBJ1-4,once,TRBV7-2,CASSFRATNEKLFF,TGTGCCAGCAGCTTCCGGGCAACTAATGAAAAACTGTTTTTT
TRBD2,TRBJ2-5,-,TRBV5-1,CASSNSGGQETQYF,TGCGCCAGCAGCAATAGCGGGGGCCAAGAGACCCAGTACTTC
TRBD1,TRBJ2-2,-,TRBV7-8,CASSLVGGQGSAGELFF,TGTGCCAGCAGCTTAGTGGGGGGACAGGGGTCCGCCGGGGAGCTGTTTTTT
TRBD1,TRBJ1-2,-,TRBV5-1,CASSLVPGQTNYGYTF,TGCGCCAGCAGCTTGGTGCCGGGACAGACTAACTATGGCTACACCTTC
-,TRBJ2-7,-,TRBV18,CASSTSRGDYEQYF,TGTGCCAGCTCAACTTCCAGGGGAGACTACGAGCAGTACTTC
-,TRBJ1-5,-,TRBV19,CASRGTQREPQHF,TGTGCCAGTAGGGGGACGCAGCGGGAGCCCCAGCATTTT
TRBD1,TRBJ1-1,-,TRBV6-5,CASSYSNRGRYTEAFF,TGTGCCAGCAGTTACTCGAACAGGGGTCGGTACACTGAAGCTTTCTTT
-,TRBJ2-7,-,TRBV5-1,CATSPGGGRSYEQYF,TGCGCCACCTCCCCCGGCGGGGGCCGCTCCTACGAGCAGTACTTC
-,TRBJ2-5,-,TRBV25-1,CASSDRGIRETQYF,TGTGCCAGCAGTGATCGCGGAATCCGGGAGACCCAGTACTTC
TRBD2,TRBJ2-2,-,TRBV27,CASSWRENAGELFF,TGTGCCAGCAGTTGGCGGGAGAACGCCGGGGAGCTGTTTTTT
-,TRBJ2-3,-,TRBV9,CASSSTTDTQYF,TGTGCCAGCAGCTCAACTACAGATACGCAGTATTTT
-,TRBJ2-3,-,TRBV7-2,CASSLVSWRDSTDTQYF,TGTGCCAGCAGCTTAGTCTCTTGGAGGGACAGCACAGATACGCAGTATTTT